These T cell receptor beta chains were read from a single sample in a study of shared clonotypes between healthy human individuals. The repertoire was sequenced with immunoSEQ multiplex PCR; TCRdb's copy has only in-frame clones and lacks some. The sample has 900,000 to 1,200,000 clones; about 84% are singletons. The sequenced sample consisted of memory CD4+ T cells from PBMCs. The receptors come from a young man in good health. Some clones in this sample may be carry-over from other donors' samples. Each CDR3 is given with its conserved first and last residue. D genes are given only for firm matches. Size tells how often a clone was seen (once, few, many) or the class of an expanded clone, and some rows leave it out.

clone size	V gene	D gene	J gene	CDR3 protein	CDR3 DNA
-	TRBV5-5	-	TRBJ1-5	CASSGGTGTGAQPQHF	TGTGCCAGCAGCGGGGGCACAGGAACAGGTGCTCAGCCCCAGCATTTT
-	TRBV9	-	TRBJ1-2	CASSVEPGADYGYTF	TGTGCCAGCAGCGTAGAGCCAGGGGCCGACTATGGCTACACCTTC
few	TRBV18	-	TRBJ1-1	CASTLNLHDTEAFF	TGTGCCAGCACGTTAAACCTCCATGACACTGAAGCTTTCTTT
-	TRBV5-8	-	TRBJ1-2	CASSLDGTVNYGYTF	TGTGCCAGCAGCTTGGATGGGACTGTGAACTATGGCTACACCTTC
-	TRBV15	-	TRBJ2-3	CATSRGIGQSTDTQYF	TGTGCCACCAGCAGAGGGATCGGACAAAGCACAGATACGCAGTATTTT
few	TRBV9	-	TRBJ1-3	CASSENTNSGNTIYF	TGTGCCAGCAGCGAAAACACCAACTCTGGAAACACCATATATTTT
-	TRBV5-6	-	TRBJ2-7	CASSLWGTDKYEQYF	TGTGCCAGCAGCTTGTGGGGGACTGATAAGTACGAGCAGTACTTC
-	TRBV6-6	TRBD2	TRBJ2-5	CASSSSGAVGTQYF	TGTGCCAGCTCCTCTAGCGGGGCGGTGGGGACCCAGTACTTC
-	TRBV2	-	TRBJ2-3	CASSPQLGVQTDTQYF	TGTGCCAGCAGTCCCCAGTTGGGGGTACAGACAGATACGCAGTATTTT
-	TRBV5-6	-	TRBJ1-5	CASSLPGDNQPQHF	TGTGCCAGCAGCTTGCCAGGGGATAATCAGCCCCAGCATTTT
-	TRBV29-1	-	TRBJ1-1	CSVAPAGVDTEAFF	TGCAGCGTTGCCCCGGCAGGGGTCGACACTGAAGCTTTCTTT
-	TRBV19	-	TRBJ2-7	CASSMLPLGEQYF	TGTGCCAGTAGTATGCTCCCCCTCGGCGAGCAGTACTTC
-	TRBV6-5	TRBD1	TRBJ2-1	CASNRGHEQFF	TGTGCCAGCAACAGGGGCCATGAGCAGTTCTTC
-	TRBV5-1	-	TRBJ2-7	CASSPVGATGLRYEQYF	TGCGCCAGCAGCCCCGTGGGGGCCACCGGGTTGCGCTACGAGCAGTACTTC
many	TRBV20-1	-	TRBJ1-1	CSARVAGWAFF	TGCAGTGCTAGAGTCGCGGGGTGGGCTTTCTTT
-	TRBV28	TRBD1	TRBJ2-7	CASSPGQGAHEQYF	TGTGCCAGCAGTCCAGGACAGGGTGCCCACGAGCAGTACTTC
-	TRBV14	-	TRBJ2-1	CASSLLGTPYNEQFF	TGTGCCAGCAGCCTCCTAGGGACCCCCTACAATGAGCAGTTCTTC
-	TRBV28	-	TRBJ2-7	CASSFWPAGQYEQYF	TGTGCCAGCAGTTTTTGGCCAGCGGGCCAATACGAGCAGTACTTC
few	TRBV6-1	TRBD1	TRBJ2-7	CASSMTGGIREQYF	TGTGCCAGCAGTATGACAGGGGGGATTCGCGAGCAGTACTTC
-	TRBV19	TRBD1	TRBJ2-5	CASSKTGEETQYF	TGTGCCAGTAGCAAAACAGGGGAAGAGACCCAGTACTTC
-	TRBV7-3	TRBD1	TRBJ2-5	CASSRQGQPQETQYF	TGTGCCAGCAGTCGACAGGGACAGCCCCAAGAGACCCAGTACTTC
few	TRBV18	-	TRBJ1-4	CASREEKLFF	TGTGCCAGCCGGGAGGAAAAACTGTTTTTT
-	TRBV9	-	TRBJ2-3	CASSVEGFYTDTQYF	TGTGCCAGCAGCGTAGAAGGTTTTTACACAGATACGCAGTATTTT
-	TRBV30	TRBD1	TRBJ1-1	CAWSVPDRGRTEAFF	TGTGCCTGGAGTGTACCCGACAGGGGGAGGACTGAAGCTTTCTTT
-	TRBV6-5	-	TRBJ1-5	CASSYVSNQPQHF	TGTGCCAGCAGTTACGTCAGCAATCAGCCCCAGCATTTT
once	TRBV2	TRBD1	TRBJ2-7	CASSGLMEGQGYF	TGTGCCAGCAGTGGATTAATGGAGGGACAGGGGTACTTC
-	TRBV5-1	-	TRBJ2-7	CASSIISGYEQYF	TGCGCCAGCAGCATAATTAGCGGTTACGAGCAGTACTTC
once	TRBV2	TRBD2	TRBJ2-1	CASRATSGLYNEQFF	TGTGCCAGCAGGGCCACTAGCGGACTATACAATGAGCAGTTCTTC
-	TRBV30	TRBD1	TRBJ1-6	CAWETGQGLRSPLHF	TGTGCCTGGGAAACGGGACAGGGATTAAGATCACCCCTCCACTTT
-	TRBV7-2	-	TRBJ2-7	CASSSTARLGSEQYF	TGTGCCAGCAGCTCAACAGCTCGACTAGGTTCCGAGCAGTACTTC
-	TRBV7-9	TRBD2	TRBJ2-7	CASSTTGGDEQYF	TGTGCCAGCAGCACAACTGGGGGGGACGAGCAGTACTTC
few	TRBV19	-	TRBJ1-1	CASSDGRMNTEAFF	TGTGCCAGTAGCGACGGAAGAATGAACACTGAAGCTTTCTTT
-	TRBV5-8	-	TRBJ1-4	CASSLWRGTPGQLFF	TGTGCCAGCAGCTTGTGGCGCGGCACTCCTGGGCAACTGTTTTTT
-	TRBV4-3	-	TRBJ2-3	CASSRQGTDTQYF	TGCGCCAGCAGCCGACAGGGCACAGATACGCAGTATTTT
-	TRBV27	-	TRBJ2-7	CASWRGPETYEQYF	TGTGCCAGCTGGCGGGGCCCCGAAACCTACGAGCAGTACTTC
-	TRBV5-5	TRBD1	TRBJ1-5	CASSRRGRENQPQHF	TGTGCCAGCAGCCGCAGGGGGCGTGAAAATCAGCCCCAGCATTTT